This T cell receptor beta chain was captured in a study of identical twins. TCRdb redid the calling of the 5' RACE reads with MiXCR, one entry per CDR3 protein. Of about 660,000 distinct CDR3 sequences listed, about 9.4% were seen once; the top ten hold approximately 0.94%. Many counts were recorded for this clonotype. The antigen is not known. The CDR3 has 11 amino acids. The germline gives CDR1 SQVTM, CDR2 ANQGSEA. V was pared by 6 bases and J by 4 bases, with 10 bases between. Regarding the study as a whole: Sharing of beta out-of-frame sequences by twins showed a weaker excess. Compared with unrelated sharing, twin-shared out-of-frame alpha sequences had more low-probability sequences. Fewer insertions were carried by abundant cord blood beta clonotypes, but none was seen in memory repertoires. Cross-sectional statistics, not tracking of the same donors, supported the conclusions.

The same data also went into a second study, on yellow fever vaccine responses in identical twins.

The chain has TRBV29-1 and TRBJ2-7; maybe TRBD1 (5 bases). This receptor was obtained from a woman in her late teens or twenties in good health. Sequenced: PBMCs. CDR3 nucleotides: TGCAGCGTCTGGACACCTTACGAGCAGTACTTC. This gives the protein CSVWTPYEQYF.